This note documents a single TCR beta chain sequence. What this receptor recognizes is not known. Per-base qualities were not stored, and no clone one base away is much larger. The entry originates in a study of Tregs in tolerant kidney transplant recipients (dated by TCRdb to between 2019 and 2020). Turning to the overall study: Related donors were used in the transplants with nonmyeloablative bone marrow transplantation, and mixed chimerism was transient in the human trials. The study used TCRbeta sequencing to identify donor-specific regulatory T cells before combined kidney and bone marrow transplantation, then tracked those cells after transplant.

Paper-wide results and their limitations: Because the PCR primers were changed over time for some patients, nucleotide-level comparison could not be performed across the samples from those patients. In tolerant patients, the expansion of donor-specific Tregs was greater than global Treg expansion, suggesting that the expansion was antigen-driven rather than nonspecific. Expanding Tregs with activated donor B cells appeared to identify the most biologically relevant and donor-specific TCRbeta repertoire. Although technical replication error seemed to be minimal, the question of biological reproducibility was not addressed directly. Because the study included only a small number of patients, the results must be confirmed in larger populations and under other immunosuppression protocols.

Read against the paper, the sample's time point label means: blood sample drawn before combined kidney and bone marrow transplant. Thawed PBMCs were FACS-sorted into unstimulated Tregs (CD4+CD25+CD127-), CD4+ non-Tregs (CD4+CD25-), CD4 cells and CD8 cells. The patients were several recipients of combined kidney and bone marrow transplants from the ITN036ST trial, and samples were available only from these trial subjects. Healthy control blood was separated into PBMCs by Ficoll density gradient and cryopreserved, and patient PBMCs were collected both before and after transplant. Trimmed from V: 5 bases; trimmed from J: 6 bases; junction bases lacking a gene match: 5. CDR1 and CDR2, per the germline V gene, are MNHEY and SVGAGI. Its CDR3 holds 14 amino acids, cysteine through phenylalanine. The entry retains the CDR3 DNA only, 42 bases that are in frame from base 1. For TCRbeta CDR3 sequencing, genomic DNA was extracted from sorted cells using the QIAGEN DNeasy Blood and Tissue Kit. High-throughput TCRbeta CDR3 sequencing, including PCR amplification with bias correction and internal controls, was performed commercially through immunoSEQ. As for the original processing: A unique productive TCRbeta sequence was defined by the CDR3 nucleotide sequence when primers matched, and otherwise by the CDR3 amino acid sequence together with the Vbeta and Jbeta genes. To correct for sorting error, sequences found in more than one sorted population at a frequency ratio of 2:1 or less were discarded, and the remaining shared sequences were assigned to the population with the higher frequency. A sequence was defined as donor-reactive if the sequence was expanded at least 5-fold in CFSE-low cells compared with unstimulated cells and had a frequency of at least 0.01% in CFSE-low cells. Repertoire divergence was quantified by Jensen-Shannon divergence using the top 100 TCRbeta sequences ranked by frequency. For samples with multiple sequencing runs, sorting error was corrected separately for each run before the runs were pooled. The clones in this table, taken by TCRdb from immuneACCESS, are in-frame only. Not every clone is retained; where verified, under half of the shortfall comes from an unresolved V gene, and the cause of the rest is unknown. V, J and clone size are those of that table, while D and trimming were read from the DNA. The sample profile shows 100,000 to 130,000 clones; 90% of them were found once. More than 0.3% of the sample is held by the ten biggest clonotypes.

This chain is built from TRBV6-5 and TRBJ2-1, with TRBD1 matching 9 junction bases. The sequence derives from a human donor who received a combined kidney and bone marrow transplant. Sequencing used CD4+ T cells from blood, obtained before the transplant. The nucleotide sequence is TGTGCCAGCAGTCCCCTGGGACAGGGCAATGAGCAGTTCTTC. It is translated as CASSPLGQGNEQFF.